This T cell receptor beta chain was profiled in a study of blood T cell repertoires in COVID-19. In the study overall: The study drew acute and convalescent COVID-19 samples from the United States, Italy and Spain. Sources were T cells, B-cell-depleted T cells, or PBMCs; the material itself was cDNA or gDNA.

Here immunoSEQ multiplex PCR was the method, and the copy in TCRdb shows in-frame clones only, minus some. Of some 39,000 clones listed, roughly three quarters were seen once; the top ten hold about 25%. Trimming removed 6 bases at V and 8 bases at J, with 12 bases between. CDR3 length: 13 residues. Germline V gives CDR1 KGHDR, CDR2 SFDVKD. The receptor comes from an elderly man with acute or convalescent COVID-19. Source material: peripheral blood. The V and J genes are TRBV24-1 and TRBJ1-4; the D gene is possibly TRBD1 (6 bases). Here the CDR3 reads CATSRGAGEKLFF. The CDR3, as DNA: TGTGCCACCAGTCGGGGGGCGGGAGAAAAACTGTTTTTT.